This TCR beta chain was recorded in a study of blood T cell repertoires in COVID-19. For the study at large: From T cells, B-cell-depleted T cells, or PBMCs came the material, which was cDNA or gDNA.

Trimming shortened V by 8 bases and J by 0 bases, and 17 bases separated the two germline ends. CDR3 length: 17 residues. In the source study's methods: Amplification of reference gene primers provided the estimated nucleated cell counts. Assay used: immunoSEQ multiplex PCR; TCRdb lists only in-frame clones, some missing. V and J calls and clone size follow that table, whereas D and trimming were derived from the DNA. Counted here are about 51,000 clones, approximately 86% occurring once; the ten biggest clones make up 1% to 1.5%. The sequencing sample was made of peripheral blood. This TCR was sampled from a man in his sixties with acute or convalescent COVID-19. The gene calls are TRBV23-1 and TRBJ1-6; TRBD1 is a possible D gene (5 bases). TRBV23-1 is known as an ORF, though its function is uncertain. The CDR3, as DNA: TGCGCCAGCGGAATGGGGGGGGGAAGCTCCTATAATTCACCCCTCCACTTT. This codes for CASGMGGGSSYNSPLHF.